These T cell receptor beta chains were read from a single sample in a study of human T cells and chemical hapten exposure. Each CDR3 protein gets one entry after TCRdb re-called the RACE reads with MiXCR. The sample has around 47,000 distinct CDR3 sequences; 3.7% are singletons. Sample: whole blood. These receptors originate from a human donor in good health. Some clones in this sample may be carry-over from other donors' samples. The CDR3 runs from the conserved cysteine through the conserved F or W. The D gene is left open where the match is weak. Size values are once, few and many counts, or a class for expanded clones, and some rows have none.

clone size,V gene,D gene,J gene,CDR3 DNA,CDR3 protein
many,TRBV11-2,NA,TRBJ2-4,TGTGCCAGCAGCCCCCTCAGAGAAAACATTCAGTACTTC,CASSPLRENIQYF
NA,TRBV6-1,TRBD2,TRBJ2-1,TGTGCCAGCTCGAGCGGGACCGCGAGCTGGGGTGAGCAGTTCTTC,CASSSGTASWGEQFF
many,TRBV12-3/TRBV12-4,NA,TRBJ1-1,TGTGCCAGCGGACAGACGGGCCGGGTTAGTGAAGCTTTCTTT,CASGQTGRVSEAFF
many,TRBV29-1,TRBD1,TRBJ2-1,TGCAGCGTTGGGGACAGGGGGCTATACAATGAGCAGTTCTTC,CSVGDRGLYNEQFF
medium-sized,TRBV6-1,TRBD2,TRBJ2-3,TGTGCCAGCAGTGAAGAAGCGGGAGGCACAGATACGCAGTATTTT,CASSEEAGGTDTQYF
many,TRBV29-1,NA,TRBJ1-1,TGCAGCGTGGGCGGCCGATACACTGAAGCTTTCTTT,CSVGGRYTEAFF
many,TRBV27,NA,TRBJ2-3,TGTGCCAGCAGTTTAAGGTTTTACGAAAACCCACAAGCAGATACGCAGTATTTT,CASSLRFYENPQADTQYF
many,TRBV7-9,TRBD1,TRBJ2-2,TGTGCCAGCAGCTCAATCCAGGGGGCCCGGGAGCTGTTTTTT,CASSSIQGARELFF
many,TRBV6-2/TRBV6-3,NA,TRBJ2-2,TGTGCCAGCTTCCTAGGAACCGGGGAGCTGTTTTTT,CASFLGTGELFF
many,TRBV29-1,NA,TRBJ2-7,TGCAGCGTTGGGGAGACACTCTCCTACGAGCAGTACTTC,CSVGETLSYEQYF
many,TRBV7-9,NA,TRBJ2-5,TGTGCCAGCACCCCCGGACAGCCGCAAGAGACCCAGTACTTC,CASTPGQPQETQYF
few,TRBV6-1,NA,TRBJ1-5,TGTGCCAGCACCCGGGGCAATCAGCCCCAGCATTTT,CASTRGNQPQHF
NA,TRBV24-1,NA,TRBJ2-1,TGTGCCACCAGTGATCCCGGGACACATTACAATGAGCAGTTCTTC,CATSDPGTHYNEQFF
many,TRBV12-5,NA,TRBJ1-1,TGTGCTAGTGGTTCCTCCCAAGGGAACGCTTTCTTT,CASGSSQGNAFF
many,TRBV7-9,NA,TRBJ2-7,TGTGCCAGCAGCCTCCACTTTAGCAGGGGAAGCGAGTACGAGCAGTACTTC,CASSLHFSRGSEYEQYF
NA,TRBV5-6,TRBD2,TRBJ2-3,TGTGCCAGCAGCTCTGTCCCGGGACTACCATTCCCTTCAGATACGCAGTATTTT,CASSSVPGLPFPSDTQYF
NA,TRBV30,NA,TRBJ1-1,TGTGCCTGGAGTGTACGGGGGACTGAAGCTTTCTTT,CAWSVRGTEAFF
many,TRBV5-1,TRBD2,TRBJ2-3,TGCGCCAGCAGCCCGGGACTAGCGGGAAGCACAGATACGCAGTATTTT,CASSPGLAGSTDTQYF
NA,TRBV7-3,NA,TRBJ2-3,TGTGCCAGCAGCTTAAACGGGGCCAGCACAGATACGCAGTATTTT,CASSLNGASTDTQYF
few,TRBV27,NA,TRBJ2-7,TGTGCCAGCAGTTCTCCGGGGACAACTTCCTACGAGCAGTACTTC,CASSSPGTTSYEQYF
many,TRBV5-4,NA,TRBJ1-1,TGTGCCAGCAGCCCTCCCGAGGACAGCCAAGCTTTCTTT,CASSPPEDSQAFF
few,TRBV30,NA,TRBJ1-5,TGTGCCTGGAGTTATGGTAATCAGCCCCAGCATTTT,CAWSYGNQPQHF
many,TRBV7-6,NA,TRBJ2-6,TGTGCCAGCAGCTTAGGCCCAGGGGCCACTGGGGCCAACGTCCTGACTTTC,CASSLGPGATGANVLTF
few,TRBV28,NA,TRBJ1-3,TGTGCCAGCAGTTTAGGCAGGGCAACAGGAAACACCATATATTTT,CASSLGRATGNTIYF